This TCR beta chain comes out of a study of T cell repertoires in cytomegalovirus infection. Study in general: A matching HLA type, together with CMV infection, was signaled by public TCR beta signatures. Points from the study as a whole: Based on cumulative public TCR beta family frequency, carriers of CMV plus the relevant HLA were identified. HLA-C-restricted TCR beta clonotypes specific for CMV led the ex vivo response.

Concerning this clonotype itself: No antigen is known for it.

Using its own MiXCR run on the reads, TCRdb lists one record per CDR3 protein. The sample carries over 150,000 distinct CDR3 sequences, 13% to 15% recorded once. CDR3 length: 15 amino acids. Germline CDR1 is SGHTA and CDR2 is FQGTGA. Trimming cost V 2 bases and J 1 base, with 11 bases left between them. The sequence was obtained from a human donor in good health (CMV status not recorded). Some clones in this sample may be carry-over from other donors' samples. Sequencing input: PBMCs. The J gene is TRBJ1-1, the V gene TRBV7-3; D is uncertain. Here the CDR3 reads CASSLWGDGNTEAFF. CDR3 DNA: TGTGCCAGCAGCTTATGGGGAGACGGGAACACTGAAGCTTTCTTT.